This T cell receptor beta chain was retrieved from a study of CD8 T cells in Susac syndrome. This CDR3 has 15 residues. CDR1 is MGHRA and CDR2 is YSYEKL in the germline V gene. V shed 0 bases and J 5 bases; nucleotides not matched to a gene: 1. The study's findings and limits: The study conceded that its TCR sequencing and HLA analysis involved relatively few individuals.

Reverse transcription used about 0.5 to 1 ug RNA and random hexamers. An immunoSEQ multiplex PCR amplified TCR beta CDR3 over 54 Vbeta and 13 Jbeta. Each CDR3 protein gets one entry after TCRdb re-called the immunoSEQ multiplex PCR reads with MiXCR. This table has some 190,000 distinct CDR3 sequences, roughly 94% appearing once. CD8+ and CD4+ blood T cells underwent TCR beta sequencing. To note about this clonotype: Its matching antigen is unknown.

Sequencing was carried out using CD4+ T cells from PBMCs. This clonotype originated in a human donor in good health. This rearrangement joins TRBV4-1 to TRBJ2-3; 11 nucleotides match TRBD2. The CDR3 DNA reads TGCGCCAGCAGCCAAGACCTAGCGGGAGGAGATACGCAGTATTTT. Protein product: CASSQDLAGGDTQYF.